Below, 25 T cell receptor beta chains from the same sample are listed, as sequenced in a study of sequential checkpoint blockade in melanoma. Treatment denoted: randomized to nivolumab then ipilimumab (arm A) or the reverse (arm B). Assay: immunoSEQ multiplex PCR; the TCRdb copy retains only in-frame clones and omits some. The sample lists some 40,000 clones; roughly 81% were seen once. The material sequenced was CD8+ T cells sorted from blood (inferred from file names), taken from a patient given nivolumab and ipilimumab in sequence. These TCRs come from a human donor with melanoma.

The chain couples TRBV5-1 to TRBJ1-3; 7 bases align to TRBD1. This CDR3 region has 15 residues. CDR1 SGHRS and CDR2 YFSETQ come from the germline V gene. V shed 2 bases and J 0 bases; nucleotides not matched to a gene: 2. The CDR3 coding sequence is TGCGCCAGCAGCTTCGGGACAGACTCTGGAAACACCATATATTTT. This gives the protein CASSFGTDSGNTIYF. Full variable domain (rest looked up from reference TRBV5-1 and TRBJ1-3): KAGVTQTPRYLIKTRGQQVTLSCSPISGHRSVSWYQQTPGQGLQFLFEYFSETQRNKGNFPGRFSGRQFSNSRSEMNVSTLELGDSALYLCASSFGTDSGNTIYFGEGSWLTVV.

J is TRBJ2-7 and V is TRBV6-1; 10 bases fit TRBD2. CDR1 and CDR2 from the germline V gene are MNHNS and SASEGT. CDR3 length equals 15 residues. The ends lost 6 bases at V and 5 bases at J; junction bases unmatched: 10. CDR3 sequence reads: CASSLVASGGDEQYF. CDR3 bases: TGTGCCAGCAGCCTGGTGGCTAGCGGGGGCGACGAGCAGTACTTC.

The chain employs TRBV19 and TRBJ2-3, with no clear D. The germline CDR1 and CDR2 sequences are LNHDA and SQIVND (reference sequence). This CDR3 is 14 amino acids long. V was trimmed by 3 bases and J by 3 bases, leaving 10 bases between them. The CDR3 bases are TGTGCCAGTAGTATTTGGGCCGAGACAGATACGCAGTATTTT. Protein: CASSIWAETDTQYF.

The rearrangement joins TRBV6-1 to TRBJ2-7; TRBD1 matches 7 bases. Germline V gene sequence: CDR1 MNHNS, CDR2 SASEGT. CDR3 length: 13 amino acids. V lost 6 bases to trimming and J lost 2 bases; unmatched junction nucleotides: 4. The CDR3 sequence is CASRETGTYEQYF. The CDR3 coding sequence is TGTGCCAGCAGGGAGACAGGGACCTACGAGCAGTACTTC.

The V call is TRBV9, the J call TRBJ2-3, with D possibly being TRBD2 (6 bases). This CDR3 is 15 amino acids long. Germline CDR1 SGDLS, CDR2 YYNGEE. Trimming pared 1 base from V and 0 bases from J, leaving 9 bases between. In DNA form, the CDR3 reads TGTGCCAGCAGCGTAACGGGGACTAGCACAGATACGCAGTATTTT. Encoded protein: CASSVTGTSTDTQYF.

This clone was detected a few times. This rearrangement joins TRBV29-1 to TRBJ2-1, with TRBD2 identical over 7 bases. The CDR3 is 13 residues long. The J segment lost 4 bases and the V segment lost 6 bases, leaving 6 bases of the junction unmatched. The germline gives CDR1 SQVTM, CDR2 ANQGSEA. The CDR3 coding sequence is TGCAGCGTCTTTGGACTAGTTTACAATGAGCAGTTCTTC. Its translation is CSVFGLVYNEQFF.

The V and J genes are TRBV19 and TRBJ2-7, with 7 bases matching TRBD1. CDR1 is LNHDA, CDR2 SQIVND, per germline (reference sequence). The CDR3 spans 14 residues. V shed 5 bases, J shed 2 bases, and the junction held 6 bases outside the gene matches. CDR3 amino acids: CASSPGQATYEQYF. The CDR3 DNA reads TGTGCCAGTAGTCCTGGACAGGCCACCTACGAGCAGTACTTC.

This rearrangement joins TRBV9 to TRBJ1-1; D gene uncertain. CDR3 length equals 14 residues. Germline CDR1 reads SGDLS; CDR2 reads YYNGEE. V was clipped by 1 base and J by 1 base, with 8 bases between them. The CDR3 DNA is TGTGCCAGCAGCGTAAGTGAGCAGAACACTGAAGCTTTCTTT. This sequence encodes CASSVSEQNTEAFF.

The CDR3 DNA follows: TGTGCCAGCAGCCCCTCCGAGCACGTTGGCTACACCTTC. Residues: CASSPSEHVGYTF. The V and J genes are TRBV27 and TRBJ1-2; D is unresolved. In germline, CDR1 is MNHEY, CDR2 SMNVEV (reference sequence). Trimming cost V 6 bases and J 7 bases, with 15 bases left between them. CDR3 size: 13 residues.

This rearrangement joins TRBV4-1 to TRBJ2-7; no clear D gene. Germline CDR1 reads MGHRA; CDR2 reads YSYEKL. Deletions cut 4 bases from V and 2 bases from J, with 12 bases between. This CDR3 comprises 14 residues. The CDR3 spells CASSLSIQPYEQYF. DNA for the CDR3: TGCGCCAGCAGCCTAAGTATACAACCCTACGAGCAGTACTTC.

The chain uses TRBV14 and TRBJ2-2; no clear D gene. Germline V lookup: CDR1 SGHDN, CDR2 FVKESK. The CDR3 contains 16 residues. With 0 bases removed from V and 4 bases from J, the gap between germline ends came to 12 bases. The CDR3 spells CASSQDSPGPTGELFF. DNA for the CDR3: TGTGCCAGCAGCCAAGATAGTCCAGGCCCCACCGGGGAGCTGTTTTTT.

The chain carries TRBV4-1 and TRBJ1-6; 8 bases are a match to TRBD1. The ends lost 0 bases at V and 9 bases at J; junction bases unmatched: 1. CDR1 and CDR2 from the germline V gene are MGHRA and YSYEKL. The CDR3 is made up of 14 amino acids. The CDR3: CASSQDRGLSPLHF. The CDR3 DNA is TGCGCCAGCAGCCAAGACAGGGGGCTTTCACCCCTCCACTTT.

The rearrangement joins TRBV19 to TRBJ2-3; 7 bases match TRBD1. This CDR3 is built from 15 residues. Germline CDR1 LNHDA, CDR2 SQIVND (reference sequence). V trimming: 1 base; J trimming: 5 bases; junction bases outside the gene matches: 6. This chain's CDR3 is CASSIGDRRQDTQYF. The CDR3 DNA is TGTGCCAGTAGTATAGGGGACAGACGGCAAGATACGCAGTATTTT.

This sequence joins TRBV15 and TRBJ2-7; a weak D match, TRBD2 (5 bases). The germline CDR1 and CDR2 sequences are LNHNV and YYDKDF (reference sequence). This CDR3 spans 13 amino acids. Trimming pared 0 bases from V and 5 bases from J, leaving 8 bases between. CDR3 region: CATSRDRGNEQYF. CDR3 DNA: TGTGCCACCAGCAGAGATAGAGGGAACGAGCAGTACTTC.

This clone was seen only a few times. The V and J genes are TRBV6-5 and TRBJ1-4, with 8 bases lining up with TRBD1. Germline-derived CDR1 and CDR2 are MNHEY and SVGAGI. With V trimmed by 4 bases and J by 8 bases, 9 bases remained unmatched. The CDR3 extends over 15 amino acids. The CDR3 nucleotides are TGTGCCAGCAGTTCGCACACAGGGGGTAGAGAAAAACTGTTTTTT. This sequence encodes CASSSHTGGREKLFF.

This clone has a handful of counts. J is TRBJ1-6 and V is TRBV28, with unresolved D. Germline CDR1 MDHEN, CDR2 SYDVKM. The length of the CDR3 is 15 residues. V lost 5 bases, J lost 9 bases, and 17 bases lay in between. CDR3 DNA: TGTGCCAGCAGTCAGACCGGGGAGGAGAGTTCACCCCTCCACTTT. Translated: CASSQTGEESSPLHF.

This sequence joins TRBV5-8 and TRBJ1-1, with 7 bases that match TRBD1. Germline V lookup: CDR1 SGHTS, CDR2 YDEGEE. The CDR3 consists of 14 residues. Losses at the gene ends were 4 bases for V and 0 bases for J; bases not matched to a gene: 3. This CDR3 reads CASSIGQVNTEAFF. CDR3 bases: TGTGCCAGCAGCATTGGACAGGTGAACACTGAAGCTTTCTTT.

The chain is built from TRBV9 and TRBJ2-7; D remains unclear. V was clipped by 0 bases and J by 4 bases, with 8 bases between them. The CDR3 sequence is 13 residues long. The germline V gene encodes CDR1 SGDLS and CDR2 YYNGEE. The CDR3 sequence is CASSVGAGYEQYF. The CDR3 nucleotides are TGTGCCAGCAGCGTAGGTGCAGGTTACGAGCAGTACTTC. Based on the CDR3 plus reference TRBV9 and TRBJ2-7, the full variable domain is DSGVTQTPKHLITATGQRVTLRCSPRSGDLSVYWYQQSLDQGLQFLIQYYNGEERAKGNILERFSAQQFPDLHSELNLSSLELGDSALYFCASSVGAGYEQYFGPGTRLTVT.

The V and J genes are TRBV30 and TRBJ2-2, with D possibly being TRBD1 (6 bases). CDR3 length: 13 residues. Trimming cost V 1 base and J 7 bases, with 10 bases left between them. From germline, CDR1 is GTSNPN and CDR2 SVGIG (reference sequence). CDR3 in amino acids: CAWSDRAHGELFF. The CDR3 DNA follows: TGTGCCTGGAGTGACAGGGCCCACGGGGAGCTGTTTTTT. The full variable domain, rest sourced from reference TRBV30 and TRBJ2-2, is SQTIHQWPATLVQPVGSPLSLECTVEGTSNPNLYWYRQAAGRGLQLLFYSVGIGQISSEVPQNLSASRPQDRQFILSSKKLLLSDSGFYLCAWSDRAHGELFFGEGSRLTVL.

CDR3 in DNA: TGTGCCAGCAGCTCTGACACATGGACAGGGGGCGACTATGGCTACACCTTC. This codes for CASSSDTWTGGDYGYTF. The chain links TRBV7-9 to TRBJ1-2, with 11 bases identical to TRBD1. The length of the CDR3 is 17 residues. The J segment lost 3 bases and the V segment lost 4 bases, leaving 10 bases of the junction unmatched. Looked up from germline, CDR1 is SEHNR and CDR2 is FQNEAQ (reference sequence).

V usage is TRBV27 and J usage is TRBJ2-1, with 10 bases identical to TRBD1. The CDR3 totals 16 residues. The J segment lost 4 bases and the V segment lost 5 bases, leaving 8 bases of the junction unmatched. From germline, CDR1 is MNHEY and CDR2 SMNVEV (reference sequence). CDR3 protein: CASSPIWTGGYNEQFF. The CDR3 coding sequence is TGTGCCAGCAGTCCAATCTGGACAGGGGGGTACAATGAGCAGTTCTTC.

The chain uses TRBV5-1 and TRBJ1-2; D not certain. The CDR3 totals 14 residues. V shed 4 bases and J shed 8 bases, with 18 bases lying between them. Germline V gives CDR1 SGHRS, CDR2 YFSETQ. Here the CDR3 DNA reads TGCGCCAGCAGCCTGCCTTCGGGCGGGGAAGGCTACACCTTC. Protein product: CASSLPSGGEGYTF.

Here the CDR3 DNA reads TGTGCCAGCAGTTTTTCGGGAGGTGCCACAGATACGCAGTATTTT. This translates into CASSFSGGATDTQYF. This chain uses TRBV6-5 with TRBJ2-3; TRBD2 matches 7 bases. The J segment lost 2 bases and the V segment lost 4 bases, leaving 6 bases of the junction unmatched. Germline loops: CDR1 MNHEY, CDR2 SVGAGI. The length of the CDR3 is 15 residues.

The chain uses TRBV27 and TRBJ2-7; 7 nucleotides align to TRBD1. The CDR3 is 17 amino acids. Germline CDR1 reads MNHEY; CDR2 reads SMNVEV (reference sequence). Trimming took 2 bases from V and 5 from J; bases not matched to a gene: 15. The DNA of the CDR3 is TGTGCCAGCAGTTTACTTACCCCGACAGGGACGATCCACGAGCAGTACTTC. It translates to CASSLLTPTGTIHEQYF.

The V gene is TRBV2, the J gene TRBJ2-1; D unclear. The germline V gene encodes CDR1 SNHLY and CDR2 FYNNEI. The CDR3 is made up of 12 amino acids. The germline V and J ends were trimmed by 3 bases and 8 bases, with 8 bases remaining between them. CDR3 amino acids: CASSDYSDEQFF. CDR3 in DNA: TGTGCCAGCAGTGACTATTCCGATGAGCAGTTCTTC.